This T cell receptor beta chain was found in a study of Graves' ophthalmopathy and Graves' hyperthyroidism. The CDR3 length is 14 residues. Trimming removed 6 bases at V and 0 bases at J, with 11 bases between. The germline CDR1 and CDR2 sequences are MNHNS and SASEGT. Transcripts of RNA were the source for amplifying TCR beta CDR3 regions. In the first round, RT-PCR was carried out with HTBI primers, and a multiplex PCR formed the second round. TCRdb re-called the multiplex PCR reads through MiXCR, storing one row per CDR3 protein. The sample includes hundreds of thousands of distinct CDR3 sequences, about 20% of them seen just once. Hyperthyroidism cases were recent diagnoses of under 2 months' duration in people aged 18 to 65. Exclusion criteria comprised other autoimmune diseases, uncontrolled infections, pregnancy or lactation in patients. This clonotype was counted at least ten times.

The chain has TRBV6-1 and TRBJ1-1; D not certain. Sequences were obtained from peripheral blood. The TCR was taken from a woman aged 18-35 years with stable Graves' hyperthyroidism. Some clones in this sample may be carry-over from other donors' samples. The CDR3 DNA follows: TGTGCCAGCAGGCCTATACGGATGAACACTGAAGCTTTCTTT. This codes for CASRPIRMNTEAFF.